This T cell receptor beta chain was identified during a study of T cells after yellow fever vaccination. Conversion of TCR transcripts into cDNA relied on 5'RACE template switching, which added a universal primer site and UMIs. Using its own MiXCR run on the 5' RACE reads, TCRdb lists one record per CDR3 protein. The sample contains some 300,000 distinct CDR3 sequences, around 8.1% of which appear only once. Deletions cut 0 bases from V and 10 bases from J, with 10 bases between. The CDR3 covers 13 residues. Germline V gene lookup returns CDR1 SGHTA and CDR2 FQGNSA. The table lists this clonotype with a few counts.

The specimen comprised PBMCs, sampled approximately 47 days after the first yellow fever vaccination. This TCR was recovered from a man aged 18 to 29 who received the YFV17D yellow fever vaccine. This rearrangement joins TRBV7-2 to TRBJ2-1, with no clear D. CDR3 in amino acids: CASSLAARTEQFF. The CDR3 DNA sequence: TGTGCCAGCAGCTTAGCGGCGCGTACCGAGCAGTTCTTC.